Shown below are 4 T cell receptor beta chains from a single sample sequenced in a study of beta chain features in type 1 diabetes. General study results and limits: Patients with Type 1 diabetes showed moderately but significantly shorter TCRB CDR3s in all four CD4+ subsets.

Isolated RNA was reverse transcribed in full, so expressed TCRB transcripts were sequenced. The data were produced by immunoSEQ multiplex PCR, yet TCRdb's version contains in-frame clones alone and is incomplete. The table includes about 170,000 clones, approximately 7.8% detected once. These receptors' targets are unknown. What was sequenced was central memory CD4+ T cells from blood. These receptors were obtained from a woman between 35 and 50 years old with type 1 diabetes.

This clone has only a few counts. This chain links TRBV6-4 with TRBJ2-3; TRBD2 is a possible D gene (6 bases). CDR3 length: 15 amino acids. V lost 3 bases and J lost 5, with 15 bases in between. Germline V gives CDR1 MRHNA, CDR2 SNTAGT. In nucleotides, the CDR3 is TGTGCCAGCAGTGAAACTTCTACGCGGGGAGATACGCAGTATTTT. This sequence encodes CASSETSTRGDTQYF.

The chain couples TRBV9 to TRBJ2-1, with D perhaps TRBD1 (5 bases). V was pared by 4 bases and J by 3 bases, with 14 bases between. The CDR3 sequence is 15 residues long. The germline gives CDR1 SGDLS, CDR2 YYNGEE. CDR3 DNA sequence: TGTGCCAGCAGCAGTCAGGGATTAGACTACAATGAGCAGTTCTTC. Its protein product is CASSSQGLDYNEQFF.

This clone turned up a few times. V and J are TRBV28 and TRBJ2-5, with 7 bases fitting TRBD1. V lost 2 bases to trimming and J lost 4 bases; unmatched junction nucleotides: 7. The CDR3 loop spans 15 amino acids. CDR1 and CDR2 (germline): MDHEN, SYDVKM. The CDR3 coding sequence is TGTGCCAGCAGTTTAAACAGGGGTGGAGGAGAGACCCAGTACTTC. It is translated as CASSLNRGGGETQYF.

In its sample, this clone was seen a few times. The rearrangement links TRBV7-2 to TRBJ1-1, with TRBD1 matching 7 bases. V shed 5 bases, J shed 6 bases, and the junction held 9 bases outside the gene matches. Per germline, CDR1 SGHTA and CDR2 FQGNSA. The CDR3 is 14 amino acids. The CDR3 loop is CASSPGTGDPEAFF. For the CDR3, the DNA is TGTGCCAGCAGCCCGGGCACAGGGGACCCTGAAGCTTTCTTT.